The 21 T cell receptor beta chains below were found in one sample sequenced in a study of blood T cell repertoires in COVID-19. The table came from immunoSEQ multiplex PCR; TCRdb's copy has only in-frame clones and leaves some out. The table records 100,000 to 150,000 clones, 75% to 90% of them present only once. Input material: PBMCs or T cells enriched from blood (not recorded which). The receptors shown here come from a woman aged 50 to 65 who had recovered from COVID-19.

The rearrangement uses TRBV9 and TRBJ1-2; tentative D call: TRBD1 (6 bases). In germline, CDR1 is SGDLS, CDR2 YYNGEE. This CDR3 is 14 amino acids long. V gave up 3 bases and J gave up 4 bases, with 13 bases separating them. CDR3 bases: TGTGCCAGCAGCGAGGCGGACAGCGGCTATGGCTACACCTTC. This gives the protein CASSEADSGYGYTF.

Concerning this clone: The sample has other DNA sequences that encode this CDR3 too. V gene TRBV7-2 combines with J gene TRBJ2-1; 14 bases are shared with TRBD2. With 1 base clipped from V and 7 bases from J, the junction kept 0 bases outside the gene matches. CDR1 is SGHTA, CDR2 FQGNSA, per germline. This CDR3 has 15 residues. This CDR3 reads CASSLGLAGGNEQFF. The CDR3 coding sequence is TGTGCCAGCAGCTTAGGACTAGCGGGGGGGAATGAGCAGTTCTTC.

This chain connects TRBV6-5 to TRBJ1-2; 11 bases agree with TRBD1. The germline V gene encodes CDR1 MNHEY and CDR2 SVGAGI. The trim removed 10 bases at V and 5 bases at J, leaving 9 bases unmatched. The CDR3 loop spans 14 amino acids. The CDR3 region is CATRTGGVGYGYTF. The CDR3 coding sequence is TGTGCCACCCGGACAGGGGGCGTTGGGTATGGCTACACCTTC.

The chain carries TRBV3-1 (or the pseudogene TRBV3-2) and TRBJ2-3; 7 bases agree with TRBD2. The germline V gene encodes CDR1 LGHDT and CDR2 YNNKEL (reference sequence). The length of the CDR3 is 13 residues. V was pared by 4 bases and J by 5 bases, with 3 bases of the junction left unmatched. The CDR3 nucleotides are TGTGCCAGCAGCCTCGGACTAGGAGATACGCAGTATTTT. This sequence encodes CASSLGLGDTQYF.

The rearrangement links TRBV10-1 to TRBJ1-1, with 11 bases aligning to TRBD1. Germline CDR1 and CDR2: WNHNN and SYGVQD (reference sequence). This CDR3 has 14 amino acids. The J segment lost 3 bases and the V segment lost 8 bases, leaving 5 bases of the junction unmatched. CDR3 residues: CASQAGQGDTEAFF. The CDR3, as DNA: TGCGCCAGCCAGGCGGGACAGGGGGACACTGAAGCTTTCTTT.

The V call is TRBV3-1 (or the pseudogene TRBV3-2), the J call TRBJ2-5, with TRBD2 matching 10 bases. This CDR3 is 18 amino acids long. Trimming took 1 base from V and 4 from J; bases not matched to a gene: 12. In germline, CDR1 is LGHDT, CDR2 YNNKEL (reference sequence). CDR3 bases: TGTGCCAGCAGCCAAGCGGTTACGAAAGCGGGGGGGCGAGAGACCCAGTACTTC. As protein: CASSQAVTKAGGRETQYF.

V gene TRBV7-9 combines with J gene TRBJ1-5; the D is unclear. With 1 base removed from V and 4 bases from J, the gap between germline ends came to 11 bases. Germline-derived CDR1 and CDR2 are SEHNR and FQNEAQ (reference sequence). The CDR3 has 15 residues. The CDR3 is CASSLGESPNQPQHF. The CDR3 DNA sequence: TGTGCCAGCAGCTTAGGGGAGTCACCTAATCAGCCCCAGCATTTT.

The chain has TRBV6-5 and TRBJ1-1, with 7 bases matching TRBD1. Germline trimming cut 1 base from V and 1 base from J; bases unmatched to any gene: 3. The CDR3 is made up of 15 amino acids. Germline V CDR1 and CDR2: MNHEY, SVGAGI. CDR3 in amino acids: CASSYLGGANTEAFF. The CDR3 DNA is TGTGCCAGCAGTTACTTAGGGGGCGCGAACACTGAAGCTTTCTTT.

The chain is built from TRBV4-1 and TRBJ1-5, with 8 positions matching TRBD1. This CDR3 contains 15 residues. Germline V gene data show CDR1 as MGHRA and CDR2 as YSYEKL. V was pared by 1 base and J by 6 bases, with 5 bases of the junction left unmatched. Here the CDR3 reads CASSQGQGATQPQHF. In DNA, the CDR3 is TGCGCCAGCAGCCAAGGGCAGGGGGCAACTCAGCCCCAGCATTTT.

The genes are TRBV5-1 and TRBJ2-1; 11 bases match TRBD1. Germline V CDR1 and CDR2: SGHRS, YFSETQ. The CDR3 has 17 amino acids. Trimming at V came to 2 bases and at J to 5 bases, leaving 9 bases not matched to a gene. The CDR3 loop reads CASSLGQGAFVHNEQFF. The CDR3 DNA is TGCGCCAGCAGCTTAGGACAGGGGGCCTTCGTACACAATGAGCAGTTCTTC.

This clone showed up just a few times. This chain joins TRBV4-3 and TRBJ2-7, with D perhaps matching TRBD1 (6 bases). V lost 0 bases to trimming and J lost 1 base, with 10 bases between them. This CDR3 is 15 amino acids long. Germline-derived CDR1 and CDR2 are LGHNA and YSLEER. Written as DNA, the CDR3 is TGCGCCAGCAGCCAAGAAAGGGACAATTCCTACGAGCAGTACTTC. Amino acids: CASSQERDNSYEQYF.

In this sample, this clone turned up once. The V call is TRBV12-3 or TRBV12-4, the J call TRBJ2-5; 7 bases agree with TRBD2. This CDR3 is built from 13 residues. The J segment lost 2 bases and the V segment lost 6 bases, leaving 3 bases of the junction unmatched. This CDR3 reads CASRLAVQETQYF. The DNA of the CDR3 is TGTGCCAGCAGGCTAGCGGTTCAAGAGACCCAGTACTTC.

The chain recombines TRBV7-9 with TRBJ2-5; 13 nucleotides line up with TRBD2. The germline CDR1 and CDR2 sequences are SEHNR and FQNEAQ (reference sequence). This CDR3 has 19 amino acids. Trimming removed 5 bases from V and 5 bases from J; junction bases left unmatched: 17. The CDR3 here is CASSLLAGGPLESLETQYF. For the CDR3, the DNA is TGTGCCAGCAGCCTACTAGCGGGGGGGCCCCTCGAATCCCTGGAGACCCAGTACTTC.

This sequence joins TRBV7-9 and TRBJ1-2, with 7 bases that match TRBD1. CDR1 and CDR2 from the germline V gene are SEHNR and FQNEAQ (reference sequence). The CDR3 is made up of 14 amino acids. V was pared by 4 bases and J by 3 bases, with 5 bases of the junction left unmatched. CDR3 DNA sequence: TGTGCCAGCAGCTCCGCTGACAGGGACTATGGCTACACCTTC. This sequence encodes CASSSADRDYGYTF.

The V and J genes are TRBV19 and TRBJ2-6, with 8 bases aligning to TRBD1. V dropped 0 bases and J dropped 0; count of bases not matched to a gene: 4. This CDR3 is 18 amino acids long. Germline CDR1 and CDR2: LNHDA and SQIVND (reference sequence). CDR3 coding DNA: TGTGCCAGTAGTATAGAAGGGACAGGAGACTCTGGGGCCAACGTCCTGACTTTC. Amino acid sequence: CASSIEGTGDSGANVLTF.

This clone was observed a single time. The chain joins TRBV4-2 to TRBJ1-4, with D possibly TRBD1 on 6 matching bases. V dropped 1 base and J dropped 5 bases, with 14 bases sitting between them. The CDR3 extends over 16 amino acids. Germline-derived CDR1 and CDR2 are LGHNA and YNFKEQ. CDR3 nucleotides: TGTGCCAGCAGCCAAGGAAATCCGGGGGGCAATGAAAAACTGTTTTTT. This encodes CASSQGNPGGNEKLFF.

The V call is TRBV3-1 (or the pseudogene TRBV3-2), the J call TRBJ1-1, with TRBD1 as a possible D gene (5 bases). Per germline, CDR1 LGHDT and CDR2 YNNKEL (reference sequence). Between the trimmed V and J ends, which lost 1 base and 1 base, there was a span of 7 bases. This CDR3 has 14 amino acids. CDR3 DNA: TGTGCCAGCAGCCAAGGACAGTGGAACACTGAAGCTTTCTTT. Its protein is CASSQGQWNTEAFF.

The chain is built from TRBV5-4 and TRBJ1-3, with D possibly TRBD1 on 6 matching bases. This CDR3 is built from 13 residues. Germline CDR1 and CDR2: SGHNT and YYREEE (reference sequence). Between the trimmed V and J ends, which lost 3 bases and 4 bases, there was a span of 8 bases. The CDR3: CASSYREGNTIYF. DNA for the CDR3: TGTGCCAGCAGCTACAGGGAGGGAAACACCATATATTTT.

Regarding this clone: Within the sample, other DNA sequences also encode this same CDR3. CDR3 in DNA: TGTGCCAGCAGTCTTCGACAGAGCTACGAGCAGTACTTC. Amino acids: CASSLRQSYEQYF. The chain combines TRBV27 with TRBJ2-7; D is possibly TRBD1 (5 bases). Germline loops: CDR1 MNHEY, CDR2 SMNVEV (reference sequence). The CDR3 runs to 13 residues. Trimming removed 5 bases from V and 3 bases from J, with 11 bases in between.

The V gene is TRBV9, the J gene TRBJ2-7, with D perhaps TRBD1 (5 bases). Germline CDR1 is SGDLS and CDR2 is YYNGEE. Trimming stripped 10 bases from V and 2 bases from J, with 13 bases between. CDR3 length: 12 residues. This CDR3 reads CASGDRPYEQYF. CDR3 coding DNA: TGTGCCTCCGGCGACAGACCCTACGAGCAGTACTTC.

V usage is TRBV5-1 and J usage is TRBJ2-7; the D gene is possibly TRBD1 (5 bases). The V gene's germline CDR1 is SGHRS and CDR2 YFSETQ. Trimming stripped 0 bases from V and 5 bases from J, with 15 bases between. The CDR3 is made up of 15 amino acids. The CDR3 region is CASSLGSRERDEQYF. The CDR3 DNA reads as TGCGCCAGCAGCTTGGGGTCCAGGGAAAGAGACGAGCAGTACTTC.